A selection of T cell receptor beta chains follows, all from one sample in a study of PD-L1 blockade in urothelial cancer. TCRdb's copy holds only in-frame clones and misses some; the assay was immunoSEQ multiplex PCR. The sample lists some 48,000 clones, about 86% seen once, with around 9.3% in the top ten. The source was PBMCs, collected around atezolizumab (anti-PD-L1) treatment. The receptors were sampled from a man in his fifties or sixties with urothelial cancer. Both conserved end residues are part of each CDR3. D genes are given only for firm matches.

>TRBV7-9|TRBJ2-5|16|TRBD2
TGTGCCAGCAGCTTATCTAGCGGGGATAAAAAAGAGACCCAGTACTTC
CASSLSSGDKKETQYF
>TRBV9|TRBJ2-3|19|TRBD2
TGTGCCAGCAGCGTAGATGGGTGGAGCGGGGGGTCGCCGGCAGATACGCAGTATTTT
CASSVDGWSGGSPADTQYF
>TRBV27|TRBJ2-3|14|TRBD2
TGTGCCAGCACTTTACTAGCGGGCACAGATACGCAGTATTTT
CASTLLAGTDTQYF
>TRBV5-1|TRBJ2-3|14|TRBD1
TGCGCCAGCAGCGTGGACAGGTCCTCAGATACGCAGTATTTT
CASSVDRSSDTQYF
>TRBV5-1|TRBJ1-4|13|NA
TGCGCCAGCAGCTTGCCAGGCCAGGAAAAACTGTTTTTT
CASSLPGQEKLFF
>TRBV5-4|TRBJ1-1|15|NA
TGTGCCAGCAGCTTGTCTGGAGGGATGAACACTGAAGCTTTCTTT
CASSLSGGMNTEAFF
>TRBV19|TRBJ1-1|13|NA
TGTGCCAGTAGTTTCCAGCGGGACACTGAAGCTTTCTTT
CASSFQRDTEAFF
>TRBV6-4|TRBJ2-1|15|NA
TGTGCCAGCAGCGAGCGCCCGAATACCTACAATGAGCAGTTCTTC
CASSERPNTYNEQFF
>TRBV2|TRBJ2-3|13|NA
TGTGCCAGCAGTGCTTCCACACACGGGAAGCAGTATTTT
CASSASTHGKQYF
>TRBV6-6|TRBJ2-3|15|NA
TGTGCCAGCAGTTCGGAAGGCCGGGTCACAGATACGCAGTATTTT
CASSSEGRVTDTQYF
>TRBV7-6|TRBJ1-2|13|NA
TGTGCCAGCAGCTCCCCAGGGGATCGGGGCTACACCTTC
CASSSPGDRGYTF
>TRBV19|TRBJ2-7|12|NA
TGTGCCAGTAGTGAAGGACAGAACGAGCAGTACTTC
CASSEGQNEQYF
>TRBV5-1|TRBJ2-7|16|TRBD1
TGCGCCAGCAGCTTTAAACTCGGACAGGGCTCCTACGAGCAGTACTTC
CASSFKLGQGSYEQYF
>TRBV27|TRBJ1-6|14|TRBD1
TGTGCCAGCAGTTTAGGGACAGGGAGTAGACCCCTCCACTTT
CASSLGTGSRPLHF
>TRBV25-1|TRBJ2-7|15|TRBD2
TGTGCCAGCAGGGGTGGGGGAGGGAGCTCCTACGAGCAGTACTTC
CASRGGGGSSYEQYF
>TRBV6-5|TRBJ2-3|13|TRBD1
TGTGCCAGCAGGACAGGGGAGACAGATACGCAGTATTTT
CASRTGETDTQYF
>TRBV29-1|TRBJ1-3|13|NA
TGCAGCGTAATTACAGAGTTCGGAAACACCATATATTTT
CSVITEFGNTIYF
>TRBV5-1|TRBJ1-1|13|NA
TGCGCCAGCAGCTCCCAGGCTGGCACTGAAGCTTTCTTT
CASSSQAGTEAFF